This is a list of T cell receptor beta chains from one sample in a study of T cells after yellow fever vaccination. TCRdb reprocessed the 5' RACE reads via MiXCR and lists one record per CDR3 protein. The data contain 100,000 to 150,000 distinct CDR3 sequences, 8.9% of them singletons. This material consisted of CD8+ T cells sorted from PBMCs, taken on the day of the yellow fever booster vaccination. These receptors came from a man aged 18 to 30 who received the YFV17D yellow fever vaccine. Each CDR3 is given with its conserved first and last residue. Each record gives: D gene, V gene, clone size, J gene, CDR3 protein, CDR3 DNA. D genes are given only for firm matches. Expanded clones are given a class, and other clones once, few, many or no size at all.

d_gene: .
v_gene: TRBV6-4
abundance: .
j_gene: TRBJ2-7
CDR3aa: CARREYEQYF
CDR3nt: TGTGCCAGGAGAGAGTACGAGCAGTACTTC

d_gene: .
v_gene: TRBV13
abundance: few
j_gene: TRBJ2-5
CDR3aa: CASSERQGAETQYF
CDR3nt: TGTGCCAGCAGCGAACGGCAGGGTGCGGAGACCCAGTACTTC

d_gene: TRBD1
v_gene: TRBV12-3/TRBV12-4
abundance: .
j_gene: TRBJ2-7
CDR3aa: CASSSWTGLSYEQYF
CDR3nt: TGTGCCAGCAGTTCCTGGACAGGGCTATCCTACGAGCAGTACTTC

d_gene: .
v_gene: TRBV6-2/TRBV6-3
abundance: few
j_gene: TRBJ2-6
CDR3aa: CASKGVGANVLTF
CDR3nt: TGTGCCAGTAAGGGGGTCGGGGCCAACGTCCTGACTTTC

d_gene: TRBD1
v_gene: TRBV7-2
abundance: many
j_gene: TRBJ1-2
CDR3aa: CASQGDGYGYTF
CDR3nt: TGTGCCAGTCAGGGGGACGGCTATGGCTACACCTTC

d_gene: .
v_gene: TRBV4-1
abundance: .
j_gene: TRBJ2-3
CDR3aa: CASSQGGRVTQYF
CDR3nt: TGCGCCAGCAGCCAAGGCGGCAGGGTTACGCAGTATTTT

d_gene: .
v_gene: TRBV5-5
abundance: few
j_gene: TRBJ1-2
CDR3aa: CASSLAALVSVGYGYTF
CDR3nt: TGTGCCAGCAGCTTGGCGGCGCTCGTGTCTGTCGGGTATGGCTACACCTTC

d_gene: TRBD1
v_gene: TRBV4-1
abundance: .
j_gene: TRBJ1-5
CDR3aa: CASSQAGQGIGNQPQHF
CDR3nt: TGCGCCAGCAGCCAGGCGGGACAGGGGATAGGCAATCAGCCCCAGCATTTT

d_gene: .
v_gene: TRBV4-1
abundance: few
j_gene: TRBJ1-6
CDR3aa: CASSRVGDAGSSPLHF
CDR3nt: TGCGCCAGCAGCCGGGTGGGGGACGCCGGCAGTTCACCCCTCCACTTT

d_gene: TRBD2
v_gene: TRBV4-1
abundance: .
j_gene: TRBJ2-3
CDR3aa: CASSNSGGERTDTQYF
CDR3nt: TGCGCCAGCAGCAATAGCGGGGGAGAGCGCACAGATACGCAGTATTTT

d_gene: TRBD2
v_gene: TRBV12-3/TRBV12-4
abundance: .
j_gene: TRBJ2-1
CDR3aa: CASTPGLGASYNEQFF
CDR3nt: TGTGCCAGCACTCCGGGACTAGGGGCCTCCTACAATGAGCAGTTCTTC

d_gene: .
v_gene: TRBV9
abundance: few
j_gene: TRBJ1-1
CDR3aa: CASRILGSAEAFF
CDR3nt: TGTGCCAGCAGGATACTAGGGAGCGCTGAAGCTTTCTTT

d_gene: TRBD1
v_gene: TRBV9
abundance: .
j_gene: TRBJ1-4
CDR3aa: CASSDHRDRGVSTNEKLFF
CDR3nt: TGTGCCAGCAGCGACCACCGGGACAGGGGAGTCTCAACTAATGAAAAACTGTTTTTT

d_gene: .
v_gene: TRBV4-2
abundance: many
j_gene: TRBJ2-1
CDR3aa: CASSLTRYNEQFF
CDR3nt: TGTGCCAGCAGCCTCACACGGTACAATGAGCAGTTCTTC

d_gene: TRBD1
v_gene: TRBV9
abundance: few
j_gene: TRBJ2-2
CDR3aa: CASSVLTGGTGELFF
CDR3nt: TGTGCCAGCAGCGTCCTGACAGGGGGCACCGGGGAGCTGTTTTTT

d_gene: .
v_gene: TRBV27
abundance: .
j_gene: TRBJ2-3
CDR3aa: CASSLDSSTDTQYF
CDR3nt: TGTGCCAGCAGTCTCGACAGCAGCACAGATACGCAGTATTTT

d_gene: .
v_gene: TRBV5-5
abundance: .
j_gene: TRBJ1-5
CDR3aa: CASSSDGNQPQHF
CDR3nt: TGTGCCAGCAGCTCAGACGGGAATCAGCCCCAGCATTTT

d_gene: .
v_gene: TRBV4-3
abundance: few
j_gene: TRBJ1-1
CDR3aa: CASSQDPVMNTEAFF
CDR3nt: TGCGCCAGCAGCCAAGATCCAGTTATGAACACTGAAGCTTTCTTT

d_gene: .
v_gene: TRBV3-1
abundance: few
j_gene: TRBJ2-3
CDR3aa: CASSQDTWTLLNADTQYF
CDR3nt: TGTGCCAGCAGCCAAGATACGTGGACCCTTCTAAATGCAGATACGCAGTATTTT

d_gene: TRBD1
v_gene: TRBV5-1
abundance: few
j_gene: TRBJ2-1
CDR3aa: CASSGGAGQGHEQFF
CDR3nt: TGCGCCAGCAGCGGAGGGGCGGGACAGGGTCATGAGCAGTTCTTC

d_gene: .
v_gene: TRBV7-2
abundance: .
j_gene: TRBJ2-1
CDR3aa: CASSPTRVSYNEQFF
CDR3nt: TGTGCCAGCAGTCCCACCAGGGTATCCTACAATGAGCAGTTCTTC

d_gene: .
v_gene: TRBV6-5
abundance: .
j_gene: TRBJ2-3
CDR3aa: CASSYLASPDTQYF
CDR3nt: TGTGCCAGCAGTTACTTGGCTAGCCCGGATACGCAGTATTTT

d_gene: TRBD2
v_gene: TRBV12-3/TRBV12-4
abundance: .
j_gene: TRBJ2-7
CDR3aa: CASTRGTKGSYEQYF
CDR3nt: TGTGCCAGCACCCGAGGGACTAAGGGCTCCTACGAGCAGTACTTC

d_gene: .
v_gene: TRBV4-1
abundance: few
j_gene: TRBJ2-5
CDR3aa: CASSQVPGRETQYF
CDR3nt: TGCGCCAGCAGCCAAGTTCCGGGGAGGGAGACCCAGTACTTC

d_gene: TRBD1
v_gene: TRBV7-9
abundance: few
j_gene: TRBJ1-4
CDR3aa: CASSDSGQGDESEKLFF
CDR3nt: TGTGCCAGCAGCGATTCGGGACAGGGGGACGAAAGTGAAAAACTGTTTTTT

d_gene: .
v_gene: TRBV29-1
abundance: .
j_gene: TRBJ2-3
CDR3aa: CSVVVGGPDTQYF
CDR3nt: TGCAGCGTTGTAGTAGGGGGGCCAGATACGCAGTATTTT

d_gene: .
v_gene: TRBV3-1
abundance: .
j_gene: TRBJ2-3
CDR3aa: CASSQTDTQYF
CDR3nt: TGTGCCAGCAGCCAAACAGATACGCAGTATTTT

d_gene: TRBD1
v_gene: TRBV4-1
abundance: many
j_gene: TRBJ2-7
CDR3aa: CASSGTATTYEQYF
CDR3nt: TGCGCCAGCAGCGGGACAGCCACTACCTACGAGCAGTACTTC

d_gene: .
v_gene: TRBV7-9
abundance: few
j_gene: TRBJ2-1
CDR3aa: CASSPVGARDYNEQFF
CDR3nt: TGTGCCAGCAGCCCCGTCGGCGCGCGCGACTACAATGAGCAGTTCTTC

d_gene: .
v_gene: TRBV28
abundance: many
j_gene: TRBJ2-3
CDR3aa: CASSQDPRADTQYF
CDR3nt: TGTGCCAGCAGTCAGGACCCCAGGGCAGATACGCAGTATTTT

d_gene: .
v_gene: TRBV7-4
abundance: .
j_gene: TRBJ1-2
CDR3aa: CASLPIGARSYGYTF
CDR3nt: TGTGCCAGCTTACCAATAGGGGCGCGGAGCTATGGCTACACCTTC

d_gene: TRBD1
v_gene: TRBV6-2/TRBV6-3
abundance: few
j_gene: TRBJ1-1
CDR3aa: CASSSGQGWAEAFF
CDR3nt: TGTGCCAGCAGTTCTGGACAGGGGTGGGCTGAAGCTTTCTTT

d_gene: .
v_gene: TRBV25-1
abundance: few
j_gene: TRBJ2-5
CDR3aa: CASSESDGPRETQYF
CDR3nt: TGTGCCAGCAGTGAATCGGATGGGCCCCGAGAGACCCAGTACTTC

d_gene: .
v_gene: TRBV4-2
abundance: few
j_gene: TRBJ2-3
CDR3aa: CASSQDWGVNTDTQYF
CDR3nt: TGTGCCAGCAGCCAAGATTGGGGGGTGAACACAGATACGCAGTATTTT

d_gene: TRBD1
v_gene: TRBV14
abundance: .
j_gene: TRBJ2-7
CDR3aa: CASSHRDRGHEQYF
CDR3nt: TGTGCCAGCAGCCACAGAGACAGGGGCCACGAGCAGTACTTC

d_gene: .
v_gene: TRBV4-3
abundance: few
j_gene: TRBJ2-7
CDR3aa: CASSYEQGSYEQYF
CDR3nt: TGCGCCAGCAGCTATGAACAGGGCTCCTACGAGCAGTACTTC

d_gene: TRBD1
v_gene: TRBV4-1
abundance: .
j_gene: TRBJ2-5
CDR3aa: CASSRTGQLQETQYF
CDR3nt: TGCGCCAGCAGTCGGACGGGACAGCTTCAAGAGACCCAGTACTTC

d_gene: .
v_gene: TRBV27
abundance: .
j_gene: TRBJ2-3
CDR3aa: CASSVPSTDTQYF
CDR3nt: TGTGCCAGCAGTGTCCCTAGCACAGATACGCAGTATTTT